This is a list of T cell receptor beta chains from one sample in a study of CD8 T cells in Susac syndrome. TCRdb re-analysed the immunoSEQ multiplex PCR reads in MiXCR, keeping a single row per CDR3 protein. The sample consists of 150,000 or so distinct CDR3 sequences, over 90% of them appearing once. Sequencing used CD4+ T cells from PBMCs. The source is a human donor with Susac syndrome. Each CDR3 is given with its conserved first and last residue. The D gene is left open where the match is weak. Not all rows give a size; the values are once, few, many and, for expanded clones, a class.

>NA|TRBJ2-7|NA|TRBV29-1
TGCAGCGTTGGACAGCTCCCTTACGAGCAGTACTTC
CSVGQLPYEQYF
>TRBD1|TRBJ1-1|NA|TRBV2
TGTGCCAGCAGCCACACAGGGGACACTGAAGCTTTCTTT
CASSHTGDTEAFF
>NA|TRBJ1-2|NA|TRBV28
TGTGCCAGCACTCTCCGGGTGTTGGTCAATTCGGGCTACACCTTC
CASTLRVLVNSGYTF
>NA|TRBJ2-7|NA|TRBV11-3
TGTGCCAGCAGCTTAGGAGGAGGAGAAGAGCAGTACTTC
CASSLGGGEEQYF
>NA|TRBJ1-1|NA|TRBV19
TGTGCCAGTAGCAACCCCTCGCGGGCTTTCTTT
CASSNPSRAFF
>NA|TRBJ2-7|NA|TRBV29-1
TGCAGCGTTGCCCCGGACCGCGACTACGAGCAGTACTTC
CSVAPDRDYEQYF
>NA|TRBJ2-2|NA|TRBV12-3/TRBV12-4
TGTGCCAGCAGTTTCTCCCTCGCGAACACCGGGGAGCTGTTTTTT
CASSFSLANTGELFF
>NA|TRBJ2-3|NA|TRBV12-3/TRBV12-4
TGTGCCAGCAGTTTAGGCTGGGATACGCAGTATTTT
CASSLGWDTQYF
>NA|TRBJ2-5|few|TRBV5-6
TGTGCCAGCAGCTTGAAAGGGGGCCAAGAGACCCAGTACTTC
CASSLKGGQETQYF
>NA|TRBJ1-5|NA|TRBV12-3/TRBV12-4
TGTGCCAGCAGTTTGGGGGCTCCACTAAATCAGCCCCAGCATTTT
CASSLGAPLNQPQHF
>TRBD1|TRBJ1-1|NA|TRBV20-1
TGCAGTGCTAGAGATATAAGGGGGCGAGACACTGAAGCTTTCTTT
CSARDIRGRDTEAFF
>NA|TRBJ2-2|NA|TRBV30
TGTGCCTGGAGTTTCGGGGAATACACCGGGGAGCTGTTTTTT
CAWSFGEYTGELFF
>TRBD2|TRBJ2-2|NA|TRBV10-3
TGTGCCATCAGACTCGCAGCCGGGACTAGCGGGGGGGCGAACACCGGGGAGCTGTTTTTT
CAIRLAAGTSGGANTGELFF
>NA|TRBJ1-4|NA|TRBV2
TGTGCCAGCAAAATGAAGAGACCGAGTTTT
CASKMKRPSF
>NA|TRBJ2-7|NA|TRBV25-1
TGTGCCACACAAGGACCGTACTTC
CATQGPYF
>NA|TRBJ2-5|NA|TRBV19
TGTGCCAGTAGTATCGGTAAAGAGACCCAGTACTTC
CASSIGKETQYF
>TRBD2|TRBJ2-3|NA|TRBV5-6
TGTGCCAGCAGCTACACCGGGACTAGCAGCACAGATACGCAGTATTTT
CASSYTGTSSTDTQYF
>NA|TRBJ2-7|NA|TRBV12-3/TRBV12-4
TGTGCCAGCAGTTTAAGGAGACAGGTTCACGAGCAGTACTTC
CASSLRRQVHEQYF
>NA|TRBJ1-6|NA|TRBV20-1
TGCAGTGCGACCGGGACCGATAATTCACCCCTCCACTTT
CSATGTDNSPLHF
>TRBD2|TRBJ2-7|NA|TRBV20-1
TGCAGTGCTCGGGGGGCTAGCGGGAGGACCTACGAGCAGTACTTC
CSARGASGRTYEQYF
>NA|TRBJ1-6|NA|TRBV5-4
TGTGCCAGCAGGATGGACAGCTCTGAATATAATTCACCCCTCCACTTT
CASRMDSSEYNSPLHF
>NA|TRBJ2-1|NA|TRBV12-3/TRBV12-4
TGTGCCAGCAGTTTTGAGGGAAATGAGCAGTTCTTC
CASSFEGNEQFF
>TRBD2|TRBJ2-3|once|TRBV12-3/TRBV12-4
TGTGCCAGCAGCCCGGCGGGACTAGCGGGAGGAGATACGCAGTATTTT
CASSPAGLAGGDTQYF
>NA|TRBJ1-1|NA|TRBV14
TGTGCCAGCAGCCAAGTCCCGAACACTGAAGCTTTCTTT
CASSQVPNTEAFF